This T cell receptor beta chain was documented in a study of shared clonotypes between healthy human individuals. Spread over ten immunoSEQ deep assay plates, unsorted PBMC DNA underwent sequencing. Per the study methods: ImmunoSEQ output held junction-only sequences without quality scores, so filtering differed. Measured with immunoSEQ multiplex PCR; TCRdb has only the in-frame clones, and not every one. V and J calls and clone size come straight from that table; D and trimming were deduced from the DNA. Of about half a million clones listed, 70% to 80% are singletons. About this clone itself: The sample holds other DNA sequences that translate to the same CDR3.

Germline assignment: CDR1 GTSNPN and CDR2 SVGIG (reference sequence). V was trimmed by 5 bases and J by 2 bases, leaving 7 bases between them. The CDR3 sequence is 13 residues long. V and J are TRBV30 and TRBJ2-6; D remains unclear. Sequenced sample: PBMCs. This receptor was obtained from a woman between 40 and 55 years old in good health. Some clones in this sample may be carry-over from other donors' samples. CDR3 nucleotide sequence: TGTGCCTGGTCCGCGGCTGGGGCCAACGTCCTGACTTTC. Its protein product is CAWSAAGANVLTF.